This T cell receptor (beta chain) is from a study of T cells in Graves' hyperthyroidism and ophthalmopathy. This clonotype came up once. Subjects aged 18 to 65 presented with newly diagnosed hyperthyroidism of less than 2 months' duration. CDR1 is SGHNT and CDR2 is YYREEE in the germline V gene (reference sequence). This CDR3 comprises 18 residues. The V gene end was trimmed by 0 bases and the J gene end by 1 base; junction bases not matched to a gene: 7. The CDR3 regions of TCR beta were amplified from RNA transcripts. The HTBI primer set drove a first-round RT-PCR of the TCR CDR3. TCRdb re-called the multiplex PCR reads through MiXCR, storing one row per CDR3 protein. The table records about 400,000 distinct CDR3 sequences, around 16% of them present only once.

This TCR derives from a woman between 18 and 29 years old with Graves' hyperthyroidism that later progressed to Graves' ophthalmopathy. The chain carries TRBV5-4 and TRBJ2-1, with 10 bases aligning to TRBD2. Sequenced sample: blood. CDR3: CASSLALAGVGSYNEQFF. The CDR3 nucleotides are TGTGCCAGCAGCTTGGCGCTAGCGGGAGTGGGTTCCTACAATGAGCAGTTCTTC.